Presented here are 12 T cell receptor beta chains from one specimen sequenced in a study of pediatric ulcerative colitis. Measured with immunoSEQ multiplex PCR; TCRdb has only the in-frame clones, and not every one. This table holds 50,000 to 65,000 clones, approximately 87% found once. The sequencing sample was made of blood. The receptors derive from a boy aged 5-17 years with severe ulcerative colitis.

This clone showed up just once. The gene calls are TRBV5-1 and TRBJ1-1, with D possibly TRBD1 on 5 matching bases. Trimming pared 7 bases from V and 1 base from J, leaving 17 bases between. Germline V CDR1 and CDR2: SGHRS, YFSETQ. CDR3 size: 15 residues. The CDR3 DNA sequence: TGCGCCAGCGATCTAACAGGCGCGTCGAACACTGAAGCTTTCTTT. As protein: CASDLTGASNTEAFF.

The genes are TRBV19 and TRBJ2-1; no reliable D call. Trimming took off 1 base at V and 12 bases at J, with 10 bases between the two ends. The germline V gene has CDR1 LNHDA and CDR2 SQIVND (reference sequence). This CDR3 spans 12 amino acids. This chain's CDR3 is CASSIGIEGQFF. The DNA of the CDR3 is TGTGCCAGTAGTATAGGAATAGAAGGGCAGTTCTTC.

Note on this clone: One end of the junction fails to match germline, which may point to a read error. The chain joins TRBV14 to TRBJ2-7; tentatively, D is TRBD2 (6 bases). The CDR3 has 16 amino acids. Germline V gene data show CDR1 as SGHDN and CDR2 as FVKESK. CDR3 protein: CASSQDLMRDSFEQYF. The CDR3 DNA sequence: TGTGCCAGCAGCCAAGATCTGATGCGGGACTCCTTCGAGCAGTACTTC.

The CDR3 sequence is CSDLRGSTEAFF. The CDR3 nucleotides are TGCAGCGACCTTAGGGGGTCTACTGAAGCTTTCTTT. The chain recombines TRBV29-1 with TRBJ1-1, with a weak D call TRBD1 (6 bases). The V gene's germline CDR1 is SQVTM and CDR2 ANQGSEA. The V end was cut by 7 bases, the J end by 5 bases, with 14 bases between. This CDR3 is 12 amino acids long.

This clone was counted once. The V gene is TRBV6-5, the J gene TRBJ1-6; D is possibly TRBD1 (5 bases). The germline V gene has CDR1 MNHEY and CDR2 SVGAGI. The CDR3 is made up of 16 amino acids. V was trimmed by 2 bases and J by 7 bases, leaving 15 bases between them. CDR3 sequence reads: CASSYRATATNSPLHF. In DNA form, the CDR3 reads TGTGCCAGCAGTTACAGGGCGACAGCTACGAATTCACCCCTCCACTTT.

This sequence joins TRBV4-1 and TRBJ1-1; possible D gene TRBD1, 5 bases. This CDR3 contains 14 residues. The germline V gene encodes CDR1 MGHRA and CDR2 YSYEKL. V lost 4 bases and J 8 bases, leaving 17 bases between the germline ends. The CDR3 loop is CASSLSFSGAEAFF. The CDR3 DNA is TGCGCCAGCAGCCTTTCATTCAGTGGGGCAGAAGCTTTCTTT.

J is TRBJ2-5 and V is TRBV15; either TRBD1 or TRBD2 may supply D (5 bases each). Trimming shortened V by 1 base and J by 2 bases, and 14 bases separated the two germline ends. This CDR3 is built from 16 residues. CDR1 is LNHNV and CDR2 is YYDKDF in the germline V gene (reference sequence). CDR3 bases: TGTGCCACCAGCAGAGGTACGGGGCCGAAACAAGAGACCCAGTACTTC. Translated, it gives CATSRGTGPKQETQYF.

The chain links TRBV6-6 to TRBJ2-1; D might be TRBD2 (5 bases). The CDR3 sequence is 11 residues long. Trimming removed 2 bases at V and 10 bases at J, with 6 bases between. Germline values: CDR1 MNHNY, CDR2 SVGAGI (reference sequence). CDR3 in amino acids: CASSYGGEQFF. The DNA for the CDR3 is TGTGCCAGCAGTTACGGAGGCGAGCAGTTCTTC.

The V call is TRBV6-5, the J call TRBJ1-1, with TRBD1 as a possible D gene (6 bases). CDR3 length equals 14 residues. V lost 8 bases to trimming and J lost 1 base, with 14 bases between them. The germline V gene encodes CDR1 MNHEY and CDR2 SVGAGI. The CDR3 is CASVSGQTNTEAFF. CDR3 sequence (DNA): TGTGCCAGCGTCTCCGGACAGACGAACACTGAAGCTTTCTTT.

The chain uses TRBV30 and TRBJ2-5, with D maybe TRBD2 (5 bases). The ends were cut back, 5 bases at V and 0 bases at J, with 10 bases in the middle. The CDR3 spans 13 residues. CDR1 is GTSNPN, CDR2 SVGIG, per germline (reference sequence). The CDR3 spells CAWVSGNQETQYF. The CDR3 region has the DNA TGTGCCTGGGTATCCGGGAACCAAGAGACCCAGTACTTC.

The V gene is TRBV29-1, the J gene TRBJ1-4, with 7 bases aligning to TRBD1. Germline V CDR1 and CDR2: SQVTM, ANQGSEA. The CDR3 covers 16 residues. The V gene end was trimmed by 3 bases and the J gene end by 5 bases; junction bases not matched to a gene: 12. The CDR3 protein is CSVESGTASGNEKLFF. The CDR3 DNA is TGCAGCGTTGAGTCCGGGACAGCATCAGGAAATGAAAAACTGTTTTTT. The full variable domain, rest sourced from reference TRBV29-1 and TRBJ1-4, is SAVISQKPSRDICQRGTSLTIQCQVDSQVTMMFWYRQQPGQSLTLIATANQGSEATYESGFVIDKFPISRPNLTFSTLTVSNMSPEDSSIYLCSVESGTASGNEKLFFGSGTQLSVL.

The chain links TRBV20-1 to TRBJ1-2; D not resolved. Trimming left V 0 bases short and J 7 bases short, with 0 bases between. The germline V gene encodes CDR1 DFQATT and CDR2 SNEGSKA (reference sequence). There are 9 residues in the CDR3. CDR3 amino acids: CSARDGYTF. DNA of the CDR3: TGCAGTGCTAGAGATGGCTACACCTTC.